The next 15 T cell receptor beta chains were all read from a single sample in a study of cytomegalovirus exposure and HLA in healthy donors. 60 Vbeta and 13 Jbeta primers were used in PCR. Libraries were prepared by immunoSEQ multiplex PCR; TCRdb keeps only in-frame clonotypes and omits some of them. In the table there are 130,000 to 150,000 clones, around 80% of which are singletons. Sequencing was done on a sample of PBMCs. These receptors were taken from a man under 40 in good health and CMV-seronegative.

V and J are TRBV11-2 and TRBJ1-1; 8 positions agree with TRBD1. V lost 4 bases to trimming and J lost 4 bases; unmatched junction nucleotides: 8. The CDR3 sequence is 15 residues long. Germline assignment: CDR1 SGHAT and CDR2 FQNNGV. The CDR3 spells CASSSTGGSGTEAFF. In DNA form, the CDR3 reads TGTGCCAGCAGCTCCACAGGGGGTTCGGGCACTGAAGCTTTCTTT.

The chain carries TRBV19 and TRBJ2-1; 7 bases agree with TRBD1. V lost 7 bases, J lost 8 bases, and 17 bases stayed unmatched. The CDR3 has 16 residues. The germline gives CDR1 LNHDA, CDR2 SQIVND (reference sequence). The CDR3 DNA sequence: TGTGCCAGTACCTCAACGGACTGGGGGACAGTCCATGAGCAGTTCTTC. Translated, it gives CASTSTDWGTVHEQFF.

This chain joins TRBV6-1 and TRBJ1-1; D not certain. The CDR3 spans 14 residues. CDR1 MNHNS and CDR2 SASEGT come from the germline V gene. Between the trimmed V and J ends, which lost 6 bases and 1 base, there was a span of 12 bases. The CDR3 nucleotides read TGTGCCAGCAGCGGAACAGATTCGAACACTGAAGCTTTCTTT. Its protein product is CASSGTDSNTEAFF.

V and J are TRBV25-1 and TRBJ2-1; 10 bases fit TRBD2. After removal of 1 base from V and 4 bases from J, the junction contained 7 bases not matched to a gene. Germline CDR1 MGHDK, CDR2 SYGVNS. The CDR3 sequence is 17 residues long. The CDR3 region is CASSELGLAGVYNEQFF. As DNA, the CDR3 is TGTGCCAGCAGTGAATTAGGGCTAGCGGGAGTTTACAATGAGCAGTTCTTC. Full variable domain (missing parts from reference TRBV25-1 and TRBJ2-1): EADIYQTPRYLVIGTGKKITLECSQTMGHDKMYWYQQDPGMELHLIHYSYGVNSTEKGDLSSESTVSRIRTEHFPLTLESARPSHTSQYLCASSELGLAGVYNEQFFGPGTRLTVL.

CDR3 loop: CASSIGTGTNEKLFF. CDR3 DNA: TGTGCCAGTAGTATTGGTACAGGGACTAATGAAAAACTGTTTTTT. The V gene is TRBV19, the J gene TRBJ1-4, with D possibly being TRBD1 (6 bases). Germline CDR1 and CDR2: LNHDA and SQIVND (reference sequence). V gave up 3 bases and J gave up 2 bases, with 10 bases separating them. There are 15 residues in the CDR3.

The chain recombines TRBV15 with TRBJ1-4; D is possibly TRBD1 (6 bases). The V gene lost 0 bases and the J gene lost 8 bases, with 19 bases spanning the gap. The CDR3 contains 17 residues. Germline lookup yields CDR1 LNHNV and CDR2 YYDKDF (reference sequence). The CDR3 sequence is CATSRDIGGGQGEKLFF. The CDR3, as DNA: TGTGCCACCAGCAGAGATATTGGCGGGGGCCAAGGGGAAAAACTGTTTTTT.

This chain connects TRBV5-1 to TRBJ1-1, with TRBD1 as a possible D gene (6 bases). Germline V gene data show CDR1 as SGHRS and CDR2 as YFSETQ. V lost 6 bases and J lost 3, with 18 bases in between. The CDR3 runs to 15 residues. The CDR3 region is CASKVGGQADTEAFF. CDR3 nucleotide sequence: TGCGCCAGCAAGGTAGGGGGTCAGGCGGACACTGAAGCTTTCTTT.

Only one count was recorded for this clone. The chain couples TRBV5-8 to TRBJ1-2; TRBD1 is a possible D gene (6 bases). Germline CDR1 and CDR2: SGHTS and YDEGEE. The V and J ends lost 4 bases and 1 base respectively, with 11 bases between them. There are 14 residues in the CDR3. The CDR3 DNA sequence: TGTGCCAGCAGCCTAAGACAGGTTAACTATGGCTACACCTTC. Its protein product is CASSLRQVNYGYTF.

The chain uses TRBV6-1 and TRBJ2-2; 9 bases line up with TRBD1. Per germline, CDR1 MNHNS and CDR2 SASEGT. The V segment lost 4 bases and the J segment 3 bases; nucleotides outside the gene matches: 9. This CDR3 has 17 residues. CDR3 DNA: TGTGCCAGCAGTGCTCGGGACAGGGTATTAGACACCGGGGAGCTGTTTTTT. Translation gives CASSARDRVLDTGELFF.

The V and J genes are TRBV5-1 and TRBJ2-7, with D possibly TRBD1 on 5 matching bases. Trimming cost V 4 bases and J 1 base, with 15 bases left between them. The CDR3 has 15 residues. CDR1 and CDR2 (germline): SGHRS, YFSETQ. The CDR3 coding sequence is TGCGCCAGCAGCCCGGACATCAGGGTGTCCTACGAGCAGTACTTC. Translating gives CASSPDIRVSYEQYF.

The chain combines TRBV30 with TRBJ2-4; TRBD2 agrees at 9 bases. The CDR3 spans 17 residues. The V and J ends lost 4 bases and 5 bases, in that order; junction bases with no gene match: 15. The V gene's germline CDR1 is GTSNPN and CDR2 SVGIG (reference sequence). CDR3 amino acids: CAWKGPSGREGENIQYF. In nucleotides, the CDR3 is TGTGCCTGGAAGGGTCCCTCCGGGCGGGAGGGGGAAAACATTCAGTACTTC.

The chain is built from TRBV19 and TRBJ1-1, with 7 positions matching TRBD1. The germline V gene has CDR1 LNHDA and CDR2 SQIVND (reference sequence). V was pared by 6 bases and J by 3 bases, with 7 bases of the junction left unmatched. The CDR3 covers 14 residues. CDR3 loop: CASSPGTAHTEAFF. CDR3 in DNA: TGTGCCAGTAGCCCGGGGACAGCCCACACTGAAGCTTTCTTT.

The chain uses TRBV7-9 and TRBJ2-7; D uncertain. The ends were cut back, 1 base at V and 6 bases at J, with 7 bases in the middle. CDR1 is SEHNR, CDR2 FQNEAQ, per germline (reference sequence). CDR3 length: 12 residues. DNA for the CDR3: TGTGCCAGCAGCTTAGGTGGCGGCGAGCAGTACTTC. Translated: CASSLGGGEQYF.

V is TRBV6-4 and J is TRBJ2-1; 7 bases are a match to TRBD1. This CDR3 has 15 amino acids. The V gene's germline CDR1 is MRHNA and CDR2 SNTAGT. J lost 8 bases, V lost 2 bases, and 9 bases had no gene match. The CDR3, as DNA: TGTGCCAGCAGTGACCCATTGACAGGGTTGGATGAGCAGTTCTTC. It yields the protein CASSDPLTGLDEQFF.

The J gene is TRBJ2-7, the V gene TRBV19, with 9 bases fitting TRBD1. Per the germline V gene, CDR1 is LNHDA and CDR2 is SQIVND (reference sequence). J lost 3 bases, V lost 5 bases, and 11 bases had no gene match. CDR3 length: 16 amino acids. This CDR3 reads CASSSTPGTGNYEQYF. CDR3 coding DNA: TGTGCCAGTAGTTCAACCCCCGGGACAGGGAACTACGAGCAGTACTTC.